This passage covers 3 T cell receptor beta chains from one sample sequenced in a study of blood T cell repertoires in COVID-19. Sequencing was performed with immunoSEQ multiplex PCR; in TCRdb, only in-frame clones are kept and a portion is missing. The sample records about 150,000 clones, around 90% being singletons. Sequencing was carried out using PBMCs or T cells enriched from blood (not recorded which). The receptors here all came from a woman aged 40 to 50 who had been exposed to COVID-19.

The V and J genes are TRBV27 and TRBJ1-2; D is unclear. Trimming cost V 2 bases and J 0 bases, with 10 bases left between them. The CDR3 sequence is 15 residues long. CDR1 and CDR2 (germline): MNHEY, SMNVEV (reference sequence). This CDR3 is CASSLRLRANYGYTF. The CDR3 DNA reads TGTGCCAGCAGTTTACGGCTGCGGGCTAACTATGGCTACACCTTC.

This clone was seen a few times. CDR3 DNA: TGCGCCAGCAGTGACGGGGGAAATTCACCCCTCCACTTT. It yields the protein CASSDGGNSPLHF. The chain couples TRBV10-1 to TRBJ1-6, with D perhaps TRBD1 (5 bases). Germline CDR1 is WNHNN and CDR2 is SYGVQD (reference sequence). V lost 3 bases and J 7 bases, leaving 7 bases between the germline ends. The CDR3 contains 13 residues.

The table lists this clone with a count of one. The CDR3 DNA is TGTGCCAGCAGTGACTCGAGCCAGGGGCGAAACACCGGGGAGCTGTTTTTT. Its protein product is CASSDSSQGRNTGELFF. The V call is TRBV6-4, the J call TRBJ2-2, with a tentative D call TRBD1 (6 bases). CDR1 and CDR2 from the germline V gene are MRHNA and SNTAGT. The CDR3 extends over 17 amino acids. V gave up 0 bases and J gave up 2 bases, with 13 bases separating them.